The sequence of this T cell receptor beta chain was determined in a study of T cell repertoires in cytomegalovirus infection. Study context: Use of recently identified HLA-C-restricted and well-studied HLA-B-restricted CMV epitopes was part of the study. Carrying CMV and the relevant HLA type showed in public TCR beta signatures.

The CDR3 spans 14 residues. Trimming cost V 3 bases and J 2 bases, with 7 bases left between them. The germline V gene encodes CDR1 WNHNN and CDR2 SYGVQD (reference sequence). On this clonotype itself: As yet, its antigen is unknown.

TCRdb used MiXCR to reprocess the reads, holding one entry per CDR3 protein. The repertoire includes some 900,000 distinct CDR3 sequences, around a third of them detected once, and 9.5% to 15% sits in the top ten. Study observations and caveats: The ex vivo response showed dominance by HLA-C-restricted CMV-specific TCR beta clonotypes. Summed frequency of shared TCR beta families picked out CMV carriers who also had the relevant HLA.

Material: cultured CD8+ T cells from PBMCs, obtained from culture after CMV antigen stimulation. The chain recombines TRBV10-1 with TRBJ2-2; no firm D call. The TCR comes from a human donor in good health (CMV status not recorded). Some clones in this sample may be carry-over from other donors' samples. For the CDR3, the DNA is TGCGCCAGCAGTGATTTGGGTAACACCGGGGAGCTGTTTTTT. This codes for CASSDLGNTGELFF.